These 17 T cell receptor beta chains share one sample of origin, sequenced in a study of T cells in Graves' hyperthyroidism and ophthalmopathy. Regions amplified from RNA transcripts were the TCR beta CDR3 regions. HTBI primers were the set used in a first-round RT-PCR of the TCR CDR3. TCRdb ran MiXCR on the multiplex PCR reads and lists one entry per CDR3 protein. Found here are roughly 300,000 distinct CDR3 sequences, approximately 22% of them singletons; the top ten hold about 50%. What was sequenced was blood. All receptors derive from a woman aged 45-60 years with Graves' hyperthyroidism.

Comment on this clonotype: The junction does not match germline at one end; this may be a read error. The V call is TRBV9, the J call TRBJ2-1; 8 positions agree with TRBD2. The CDR3 sequence is 15 residues long. Germline V gene data show CDR1 as SGDLS and CDR2 as YYNGEE. Here the CDR3 reads CARSVDGRALNEQFF. The CDR3 nucleotides read TGTGCCAGAAGCGTAGACGGGAGGGCCTTAAATGAGCAGTTCTTC.

This clonotype appeared a few times. The chain recombines TRBV2 with TRBJ2-3; TRBD1 matches at 8 bases. V lost 3 bases and J lost 3; bases outside the gene matches: 2. Germline V gene sequence: CDR1 SNHLY, CDR2 FYNNEI. The CDR3 covers 14 residues. CDR3 protein: CASSDRGQTDTQYF. Here the CDR3 DNA reads TGTGCCAGCAGTGACAGGGGGCAGACAGATACGCAGTATTTT.

This clonotype was seen ten or more times. This chain connects TRBV15 to TRBJ1-1; a possible D gene is TRBD1 (5 bases). The CDR3 is 15 amino acids. V was pared by 3 bases and J by 1 base, with 12 bases between. The V gene's germline CDR1 is LNHNV and CDR2 YYDKDF (reference sequence). In nucleotides, the CDR3 is TGTGCCACCAGCAGGGACACCGCAGCGAACACTGAAGCTTTCTTT. Translating it yields CATSRDTAANTEAFF.

This clonotype came up many times. V and J are TRBV11-3 and TRBJ2-2; D gene uncertain. CDR3 size: 14 residues. From germline, CDR1 is SGHNT and CDR2 YENEEA. The V end lost 2 bases, the J end lost 4 bases, and 8 bases lay between the germline ends. CDR3 in amino acids: CASSLHRRTGELFF. In nucleotides, the CDR3 is TGTGCCAGCAGCTTACACCGGCGCACCGGGGAGCTGTTTTTT. The full variable domain, its missing parts supplied by reference TRBV11-3 and TRBJ2-2, is EAGVVQSPRYKIIEKKQPVAFWCNPISGHNTLYWYLQNLGQGPELLIRYENEEAVDDSQLPKDRFSAERLKGVDSTLKIQPAELGDSAVYLCASSLHRRTGELFFGEGSRLTVL.

The chain recombines TRBV6-1 with TRBJ2-4; D call uncertain. The CDR3 sequence is 14 residues long. The V and J ends lost 6 bases and 0 bases respectively, with 9 bases between them. Germline CDR1 is MNHNS and CDR2 is SASEGT. CDR3 in amino acids: CASRAARAKNIQYF. The CDR3 DNA sequence: TGTGCCAGCAGGGCGGCAAGAGCCAAAAACATTCAGTACTTC.

Regarding this clonotype: An end of the junction does not agree with germline; a read error may underlie this. CDR3 sequence reads: CATSDTGTSGSRDEQFF. The DNA for the CDR3 is TGTGCCACCAGTGACACCGGGACTAGCGGGAGTAGGGATGAGCAGTTCTTC. The genes are TRBV6-1 and TRBJ2-1; 14 nucleotides align to TRBD2. Germline CDR1 is MNHNS and CDR2 is SASEGT. The CDR3 spans 17 residues.

The V gene is TRBV4-1, the J gene TRBJ2-1, with a tentative D call TRBD2 (7 bases). V lost 1 base, J lost 16 bases, and 14 bases lay in between. CDR1 and CDR2 from the germline V gene are MGHRA and YSYEKL. This CDR3 is 12 amino acids long. CDR3 protein: CASSQGGGLIFF. The CDR3 DNA reads as TGCGCCAGCAGCCAAGGGGGGGGGCTAATCTTCTTC.

Many counts were recorded for this clonotype. The chain couples TRBV7-8 to TRBJ2-3; a weak D match, TRBD1 (6 bases). The V end lost 6 bases, the J end lost 2 bases, and 15 bases lay between the germline ends. The CDR3 is made up of 15 amino acids. Germline-derived CDR1 and CDR2 are SGHVS and FQNEAQ. The CDR3 loop reads CASSQEQGSTDTQYF. For the CDR3, the DNA is TGTGCCAGCAGTCAGGAGCAGGGGTCCACAGATACGCAGTATTTT.

The V and J genes are TRBV11-2 and TRBJ2-3, with 13 nucleotides matching TRBD2. Germline CDR1 and CDR2: SGHAT and FQNNGV. This CDR3 is built from 16 residues. Trimming at V came to 6 bases and at J to 6 bases, leaving 9 bases not matched to a gene. The CDR3 coding sequence is TGTGCCAGCAGTCATAGGACTAGCGGGGGTTGGGATACGCAGTATTTT. Translated, it gives CASSHRTSGGWDTQYF.

V and J are TRBV6-1 and TRBJ2-3; TRBD2 might be the D (6 bases). V was shortened by 7 bases and J by 8 bases, with 13 bases between the two germline ends. The CDR3 extends over 12 amino acids. Per the germline V gene, CDR1 is MNHNS and CDR2 is SASEGT. DNA for the CDR3: TGTGCCAGCATCGGTGCCGGGGGTACGCAGTATTTT. Translation: CASIGAGGTQYF.

This clonotype was detected many times. The chain joins TRBV6-1 to TRBJ1-2; TRBD1 matches 9 bases. Germline CDR1 reads MNHNS; CDR2 reads SASEGT. With V trimmed by 6 bases and J by 7 bases, 12 bases remained unmatched. This CDR3 has 15 amino acids. In DNA, the CDR3 is TGTGCCAGCAGGGGCCAGGGACAGGGAATAGGTGGCTACACCTTC. Its protein product is CASRGQGQGIGGYTF.

The rearrangement links TRBV2 to TRBJ1-4; no firm D call. This CDR3 is built from 11 residues. Germline CDR1 and CDR2: SNHLY and FYNNEI. V dropped 4 bases and J dropped 7 bases, with 4 bases sitting between them. The chain's CDR3 is CASSVPEKLFF. The CDR3 coding sequence is TGTGCCAGCAGTGTACCTGAAAAACTGTTTTTT.

The sample holds a few counts of this clonotype. This sequence joins TRBV5-4 and TRBJ2-5; D not certain. The germline V and J ends were trimmed by 0 bases and 1 base, with 7 bases remaining between them. The CDR3 sequence is 14 residues long. Germline lookup yields CDR1 SGHNT and CDR2 YYREEE (reference sequence). Here the CDR3 DNA reads TGTGCCAGCAGCTTGGGGGCTCCCCAAGAGACCCAGTACTTC. This sequence encodes CASSLGAPQETQYF.

This clonotype was counted a few times. This chain uses TRBV6-1 with TRBJ1-2, with TRBD1 matching 12 bases. Unmatched junction bases numbered 11, after V lost 8 bases and J lost 4 bases. CDR3 length: 16 amino acids. Germline V lookup: CDR1 MNHNS, CDR2 SASEGT. CDR3 sequence reads: CASRGQGAAGSYGYTF. CDR3 nucleotides: TGTGCCAGCCGGGGACAGGGGGCGGCCGGTAGCTATGGCTACACCTTC.

This clonotype appeared a few times. This rearrangement joins TRBV19 to TRBJ2-3; no reliable D call. Germline V gene lookup returns CDR1 LNHDA and CDR2 SQIVND (reference sequence). There are 18 residues in the CDR3. V dropped 5 bases and J dropped 2 bases, with 23 bases sitting between them. The CDR3 nucleotides read TGTGCCAGTAGTTCCCGGGTTCACCCTAGAACTCTCACAGATACGCAGTATTTT. This codes for CASSSRVHPRTLTDTQYF.

This clonotype has a handful of counts. The rearrangement links TRBV7-9 to TRBJ2-7; the D gene is possibly TRBD2 (6 bases). The germline CDR1 and CDR2 sequences are SEHNR and FQNEAQ (reference sequence). The CDR3 contains 15 residues. The germline V and J ends were trimmed by 1 base and 2 bases, with 12 bases remaining between them. The CDR3 coding sequence is TGTGCCAGCAGCTTAGAAGGCGGGACCGCCTACGAGCAGTACTTC. Its translation is CASSLEGGTAYEQYF.

V gene TRBV6-1 combines with J gene TRBJ2-3, with a tentative D call TRBD1 (6 bases). CDR3 size: 13 residues. The germline V gene has CDR1 MNHNS and CDR2 SASEGT. V was pared by 8 bases and J by 1 base, with 10 bases between. CDR3 sequence reads: CASGGFGTDTQYF. DNA for the CDR3: TGTGCCAGCGGGGGCTTCGGCACAGATACGCAGTATTTT.